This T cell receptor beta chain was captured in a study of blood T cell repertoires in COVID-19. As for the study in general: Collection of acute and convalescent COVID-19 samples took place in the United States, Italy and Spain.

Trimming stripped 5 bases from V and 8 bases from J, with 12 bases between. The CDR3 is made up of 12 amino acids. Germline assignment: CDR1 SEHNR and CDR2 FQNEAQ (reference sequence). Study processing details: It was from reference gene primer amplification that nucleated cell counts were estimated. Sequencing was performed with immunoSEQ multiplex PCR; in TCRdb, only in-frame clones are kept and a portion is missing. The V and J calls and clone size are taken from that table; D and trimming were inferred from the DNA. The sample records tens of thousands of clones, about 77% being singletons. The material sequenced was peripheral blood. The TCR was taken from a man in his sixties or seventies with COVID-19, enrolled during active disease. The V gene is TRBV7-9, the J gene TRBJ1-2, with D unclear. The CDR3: CASSATPQGYTF. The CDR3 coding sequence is TGTGCCAGCAGCGCCACCCCTCAGGGCTACACCTTC.